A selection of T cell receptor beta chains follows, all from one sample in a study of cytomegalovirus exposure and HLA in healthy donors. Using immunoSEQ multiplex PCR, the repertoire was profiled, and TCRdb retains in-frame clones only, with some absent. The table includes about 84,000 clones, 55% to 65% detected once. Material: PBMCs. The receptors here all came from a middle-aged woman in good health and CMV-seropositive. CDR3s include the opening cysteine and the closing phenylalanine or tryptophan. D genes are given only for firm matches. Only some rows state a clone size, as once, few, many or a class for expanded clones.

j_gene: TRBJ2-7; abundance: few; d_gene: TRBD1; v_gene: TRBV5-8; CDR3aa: CASSLVLGQGWRVSYEQYF; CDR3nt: TGTGCCAGCAGCTTGGTCTTGGGACAGGGTTGGAGGGTGAGCTACGAGCAGTACTTC
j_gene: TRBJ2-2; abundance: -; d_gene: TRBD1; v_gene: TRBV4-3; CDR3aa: CASSHRQGASGELFF; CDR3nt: TGCGCCAGCAGCCACCGGCAGGGGGCGTCAGGGGAGCTGTTTTTT
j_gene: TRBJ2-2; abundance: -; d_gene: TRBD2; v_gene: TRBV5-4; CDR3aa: CASSDSGRARDGELFF; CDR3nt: TGTGCCAGCAGCGATAGCGGGAGGGCCCGGGACGGGGAGCTGTTTTTT
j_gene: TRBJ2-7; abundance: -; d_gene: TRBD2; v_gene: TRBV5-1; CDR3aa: CASSLGLAVSYEQYF; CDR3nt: TGCGCCAGCAGCTTGGGACTAGCGGTCTCCTACGAGCAGTACTTC
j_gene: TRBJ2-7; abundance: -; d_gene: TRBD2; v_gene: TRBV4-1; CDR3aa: CASSQDATSGKYEQYF; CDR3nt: TGCGCCAGCAGCCAAGACGCGACTAGCGGGAAATACGAGCAGTACTTC
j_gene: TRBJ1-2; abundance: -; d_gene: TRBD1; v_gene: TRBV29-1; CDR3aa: CSVGGQGRSGYTF; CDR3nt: TGCAGCGTTGGGGGACAGGGGAGGTCAGGCTACACCTTC
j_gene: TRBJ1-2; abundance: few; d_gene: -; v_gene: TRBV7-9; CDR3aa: CASSPVGPYGYTF; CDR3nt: TGTGCCAGCAGCCCAGTTGGCCCCTATGGCTACACCTTC
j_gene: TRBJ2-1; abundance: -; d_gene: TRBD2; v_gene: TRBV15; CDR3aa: CATSPRGGRAVNEQFF; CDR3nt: TGTGCCACCAGCCCACGTGGCGGGAGGGCCGTAAATGAGCAGTTCTTC
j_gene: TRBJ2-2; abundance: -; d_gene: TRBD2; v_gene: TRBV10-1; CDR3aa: CASSPLAGAGTGELFF; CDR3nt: TGCGCCAGCAGTCCATTAGCGGGAGCGGGAACCGGGGAGCTGTTTTTT
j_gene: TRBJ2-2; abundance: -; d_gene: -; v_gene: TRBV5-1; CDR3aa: CASSLASSGRNTGELFF; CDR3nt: TGCGCCAGCAGCTTGGCCTCATCGGGGAGGAACACCGGGGAGCTGTTTTTT
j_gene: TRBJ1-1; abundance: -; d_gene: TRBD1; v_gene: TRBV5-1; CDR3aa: CASSLNKFRDRGPWTEAFF; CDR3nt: TGCGCCAGCAGCTTGAACAAATTCCGGGACAGGGGGCCATGGACTGAAGCTTTCTTT
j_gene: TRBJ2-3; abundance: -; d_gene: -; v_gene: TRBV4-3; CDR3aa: CASSPQVRRTDTQYF; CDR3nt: TGCGCCAGCTCCCCACAGGTGCGGAGAACAGATACGCAGTATTTT
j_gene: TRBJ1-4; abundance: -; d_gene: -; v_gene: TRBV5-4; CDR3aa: CASGKREEEKLFF; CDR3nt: TGTGCCAGCGGTAAGCGCGAGGAGGAAAAACTGTTTTTT
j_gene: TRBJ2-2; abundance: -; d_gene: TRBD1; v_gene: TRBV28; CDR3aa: CASRVGQRELFF; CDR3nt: TGTGCCAGCAGAGTGGGACAGCGGGAGCTGTTTTTT
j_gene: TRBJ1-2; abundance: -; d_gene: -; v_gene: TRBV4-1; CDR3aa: CASSQEAGDRRYGYTF; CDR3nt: TGCGCCAGCAGCCAAGAGGCCGGGGATCGGCGCTATGGCTACACCTTC
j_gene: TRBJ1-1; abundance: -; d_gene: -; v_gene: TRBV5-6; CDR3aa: CASSLPRRGRNTEAFF; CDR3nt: TGTGCCAGCAGCTTGCCCCGCCGGGGGAGGAACACTGAAGCTTTCTTT
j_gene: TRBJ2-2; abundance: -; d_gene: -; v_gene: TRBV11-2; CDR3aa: CASSLALSHRNTGELFF; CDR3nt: TGTGCCAGCAGCTTAGCATTGAGTCACAGGAACACCGGGGAGCTGTTTTTT
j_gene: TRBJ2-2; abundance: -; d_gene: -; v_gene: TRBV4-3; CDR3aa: CASSQEFGGAGELFF; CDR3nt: TGCGCCAGCAGCCAAGAATTCGGAGGAGCCGGGGAGCTGTTTTTT
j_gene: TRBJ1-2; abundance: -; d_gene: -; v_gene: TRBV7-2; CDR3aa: CASSPTSTTGPNYGYTF; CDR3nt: TGTGCCAGCAGCCCTACTTCCACGACAGGACCTAACTATGGCTACACCTTC
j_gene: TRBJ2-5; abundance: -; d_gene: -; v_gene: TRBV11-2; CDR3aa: CASSLDIGGWETQYF; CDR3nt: TGTGCCAGCAGCTTAGATATCGGGGGATGGGAGACCCAGTACTTC
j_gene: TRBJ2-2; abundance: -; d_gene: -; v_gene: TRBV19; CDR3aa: CASSIRLAGELFF; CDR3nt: TGTGCCAGTAGTATTCGACTAGCCGGGGAGCTGTTTTTT
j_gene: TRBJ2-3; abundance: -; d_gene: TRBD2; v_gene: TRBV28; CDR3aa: CASGGASGRGTDTQYF; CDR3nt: TGTGCCAGTGGGGGGGCTAGCGGGAGAGGTACAGATACGCAGTATTTT
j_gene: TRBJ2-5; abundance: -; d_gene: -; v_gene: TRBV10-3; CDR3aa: CATGGEEETQYF; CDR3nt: TGTGCCACCGGCGGAGAGGAAGAGACCCAGTACTTC
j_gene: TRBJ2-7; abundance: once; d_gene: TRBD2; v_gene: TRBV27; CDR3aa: CASRPLAGPYEQYF; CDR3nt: TGTGCCAGCAGGCCGCTAGCGGGACCCTACGAGCAGTACTTC
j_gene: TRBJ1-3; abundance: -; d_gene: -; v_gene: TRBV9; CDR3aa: CASSAFINSGNTIYF; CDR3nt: TGTGCCAGCAGCGCGTTTATAAACTCTGGAAACACCATATATTTT
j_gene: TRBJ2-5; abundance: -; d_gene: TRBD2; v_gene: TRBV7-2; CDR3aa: CASSLDASGRGGETQYF; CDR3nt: TGTGCCAGCAGCTTAGACGCTAGCGGGAGAGGTGGCGAGACCCAGTACTTC
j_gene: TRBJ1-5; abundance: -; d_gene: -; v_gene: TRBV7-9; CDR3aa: CASSLGDRNQPQHF; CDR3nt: TGTGCCAGCAGCTTAGGAGACAGAAATCAGCCCCAGCATTTT
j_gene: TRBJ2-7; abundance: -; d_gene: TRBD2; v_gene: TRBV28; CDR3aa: CASSFVAGGSYEQYF; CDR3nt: TGTGCCAGCAGTTTCGTAGCGGGGGGCTCCTACGAGCAGTACTTC
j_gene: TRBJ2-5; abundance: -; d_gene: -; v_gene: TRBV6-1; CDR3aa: CASSDQGETQYF; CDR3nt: TGTGCCAGCAGTGACCAGGGGGAGACCCAGTACTTC
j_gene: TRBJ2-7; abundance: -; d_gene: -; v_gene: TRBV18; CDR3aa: CASSRTRGNEQYF; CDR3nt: TGTGCCAGCTCACGAACCAGGGGCAACGAGCAGTACTTC
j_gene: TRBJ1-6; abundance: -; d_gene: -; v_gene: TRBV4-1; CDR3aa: CASSQDRQVQYNSPLHF; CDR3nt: TGCGCCAGCAGCCAAGATCGACAAGTGCAATATAATTCACCCCTCCACTTT
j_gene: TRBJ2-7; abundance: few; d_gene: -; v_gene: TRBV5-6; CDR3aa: CASSQTPGAYEQYF; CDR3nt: TGTGCCAGCAGCCAGACCCCAGGTGCCTACGAGCAGTACTTC
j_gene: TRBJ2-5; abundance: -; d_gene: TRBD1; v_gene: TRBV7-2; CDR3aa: CASSQQGAQETQYF; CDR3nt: TGTGCCAGCAGCCAACAGGGGGCTCAAGAGACCCAGTACTTC
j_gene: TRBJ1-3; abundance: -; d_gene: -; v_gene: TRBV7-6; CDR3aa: CASSESGYTIYF; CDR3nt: TGTGCCAGCAGCGAATCAGGTTACACCATATATTTT
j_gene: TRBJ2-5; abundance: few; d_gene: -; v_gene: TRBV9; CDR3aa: CASSSRQETQYF; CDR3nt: TGTGCCAGCAGCTCCCGGCAAGAGACCCAGTACTTC
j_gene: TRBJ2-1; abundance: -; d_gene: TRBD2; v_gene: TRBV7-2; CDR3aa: CASSLGLAGNNEQFF; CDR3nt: TGTGCCAGCAGCTTGGGACTAGCGGGAAACAATGAGCAGTTCTTC
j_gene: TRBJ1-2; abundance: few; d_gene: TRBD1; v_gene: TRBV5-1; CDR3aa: CASSSISTGGADGYTF; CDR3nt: TGCGCCAGCAGCTCTATATCGACAGGGGGCGCGGATGGCTACACCTTC
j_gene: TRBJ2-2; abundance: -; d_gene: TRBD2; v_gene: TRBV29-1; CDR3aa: CSGEVAGEAGELFF; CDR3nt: TGCAGCGGAGAGGTAGCGGGGGAGGCCGGGGAGCTGTTTTTT
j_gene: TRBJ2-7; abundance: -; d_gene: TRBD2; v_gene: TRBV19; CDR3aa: CASNRRDYRERRGGYEQYF; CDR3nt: TGTGCCAGCAACCGGAGGGATTACAGGGAGAGGCGGGGGGGTTACGAGCAGTACTTC
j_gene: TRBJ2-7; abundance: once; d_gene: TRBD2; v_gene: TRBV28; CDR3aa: CASSLISGRAYEQYF; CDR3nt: TGTGCCAGCAGTTTAATTAGCGGGAGGGCCTACGAGCAGTACTTC
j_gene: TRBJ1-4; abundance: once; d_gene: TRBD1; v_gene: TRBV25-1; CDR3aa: CASSDNRGRGEKLFF; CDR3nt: TGTGCCAGCAGTGATAACAGGGGGCGTGGAGAAAAACTGTTTTTT
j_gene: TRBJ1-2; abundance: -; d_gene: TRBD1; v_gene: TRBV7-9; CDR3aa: CASSWVQGADGYTF; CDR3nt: TGTGCCAGCAGCTGGGTCCAGGGGGCAGATGGCTACACCTTC
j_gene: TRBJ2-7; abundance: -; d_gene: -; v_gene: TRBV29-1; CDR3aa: CSVEIVGREQYF; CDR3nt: TGCAGCGTTGAAATCGTGGGGCGCGAGCAGTACTTC
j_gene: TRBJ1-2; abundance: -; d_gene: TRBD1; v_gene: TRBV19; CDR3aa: CASSTLDRASDGYTF; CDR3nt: TGTGCCAGTAGTACTTTAGACAGGGCCTCAGATGGCTACACCTTC
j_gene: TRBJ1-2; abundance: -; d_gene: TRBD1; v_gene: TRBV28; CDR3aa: CASRGGQANGYTF; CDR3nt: TGTGCCAGCAGGGGGGGACAGGCAAATGGCTACACCTTC
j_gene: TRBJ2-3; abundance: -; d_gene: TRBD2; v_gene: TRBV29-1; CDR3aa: CSVETASGIADTQYF; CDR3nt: TGCAGCGTTGAAACGGCTAGCGGGATCGCAGATACGCAGTATTTT
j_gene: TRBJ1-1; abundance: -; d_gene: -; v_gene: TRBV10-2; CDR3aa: CASMDGSRGYGEAFF; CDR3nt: TGCGCCAGCATGGATGGGTCCAGGGGCTATGGTGAAGCTTTCTTT
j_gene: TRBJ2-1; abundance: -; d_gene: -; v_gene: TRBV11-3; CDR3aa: CASSYGISNEQFF; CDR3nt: TGTGCCAGCAGCTACGGGATTTCCAATGAGCAGTTCTTC
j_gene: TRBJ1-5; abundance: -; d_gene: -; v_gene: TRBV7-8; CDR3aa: CASSLSARRQGLNQPQHF; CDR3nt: TGTGCCAGCAGCTTAAGCGCCCGCCGGCAGGGGCTAAATCAGCCCCAGCATTTT
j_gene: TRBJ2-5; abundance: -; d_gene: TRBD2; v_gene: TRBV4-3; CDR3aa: CASSQAGTSGSSGETQYF; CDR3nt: TGCGCCAGCAGCCAAGCCGGGACTAGCGGGAGCTCTGGGGAGACCCAGTACTTC
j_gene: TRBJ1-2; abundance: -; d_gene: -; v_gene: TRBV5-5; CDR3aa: CASSARVSNYGYTF; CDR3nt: TGTGCCAGCAGCGCCAGGGTATCGAACTATGGCTACACCTTC
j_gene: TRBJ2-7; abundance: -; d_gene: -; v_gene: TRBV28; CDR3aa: CAILIPGLPYEQYF; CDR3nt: TGTGCCATCCTAATCCCGGGACTTCCTTACGAGCAGTACTTC
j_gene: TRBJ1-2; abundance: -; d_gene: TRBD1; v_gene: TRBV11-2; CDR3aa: CASSWGGDRGRIYGYTF; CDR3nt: TGTGCCAGCAGCTGGGGAGGTGACAGGGGGCGCATCTATGGCTACACCTTC
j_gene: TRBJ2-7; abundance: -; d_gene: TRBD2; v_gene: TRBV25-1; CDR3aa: CASRTSGTYEQYF; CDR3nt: TGTGCCAGCAGGACTAGCGGCACCTACGAGCAGTACTTC
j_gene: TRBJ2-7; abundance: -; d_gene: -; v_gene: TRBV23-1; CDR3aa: CASSHLPGGHRHYEQYF; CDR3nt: TGCGCCAGCAGTCACCTCCCCGGGGGGCACAGACACTACGAGCAGTACTTC
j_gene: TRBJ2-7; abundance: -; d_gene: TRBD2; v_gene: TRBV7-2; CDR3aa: CASSPGLARGYEQYF; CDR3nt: TGTGCCAGCAGCCCGGGACTAGCGAGGGGGTACGAGCAGTACTTC
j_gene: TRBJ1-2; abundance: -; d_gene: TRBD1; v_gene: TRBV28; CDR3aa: CASSSRRDRVGYGYTF; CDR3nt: TGTGCCAGCAGTTCTCGCCGGGACAGGGTTGGCTATGGCTACACCTTC